A single sample is the source of the 16 T cell receptor beta chains below, sequenced in a study of blood T cell repertoires in COVID-19. Repertoires were generated with immunoSEQ multiplex PCR, while TCRdb's copy carries only in-frame clones and drops some. The table records 110,000 to 150,000 clones, 85% to 90% of them present only once. Sequencing was done on a sample of peripheral blood. These receptors all stem from a woman aged 40 to 55 with acute or convalescent COVID-19.

The rearrangement uses TRBV28 and TRBJ1-3; D possibly corresponds to TRBD1 (5 bases). The V and J ends lost 7 bases and 0 bases respectively, with 10 bases between them. Per the germline V gene, CDR1 is MDHEN and CDR2 is SYDVKM. The CDR3 is made up of 14 amino acids. CDR3 coding DNA: TGTGCCAGCACCTTCAGGGTCTCTGGAAACACCATATATTTT. This gives the protein CASTFRVSGNTIYF.

CDR3 region: CASSLGGRSNYGYTF. For the CDR3, the DNA is TGTGCCAGCAGCTTAGGTGGCAGATCTAACTATGGCTACACCTTC. V is TRBV7-9 and J is TRBJ1-2; D is undetermined. Germline V lookup: CDR1 SEHNR, CDR2 FQNEAQ (reference sequence). With 1 base removed from V and 0 bases from J, the gap between germline ends came to 9 bases. This CDR3 has 15 amino acids.

The rearrangement links TRBV18 to TRBJ1-1; D remains ambiguous. Per the germline V gene, CDR1 is KGHSH and CDR2 is LQKENI. V was clipped by 4 bases and J by 5 bases, with 11 bases between them. CDR3 length: 13 residues. The CDR3 nucleotides are TGTGCCAGCTCACTCACGGGGATAACTGAAGCTTTCTTT. Translated: CASSLTGITEAFF.

V is TRBV25-1 and J is TRBJ1-1, with D possibly matching TRBD1 (6 bases). The CDR3 has 12 residues. Per the germline V gene, CDR1 is MGHDK and CDR2 is SYGVNS. The V and J ends lost 8 bases and 1 base respectively, with 8 bases between them. CDR3: CASLGGNTEAFF. CDR3 bases: TGTGCCAGCCTAGGGGGGAACACTGAAGCTTTCTTT.

The genes are TRBV30 and TRBJ1-4; no reliable D call. This CDR3 contains 12 residues. CDR1 is GTSNPN, CDR2 SVGIG, per germline (reference sequence). Trimming took 8 bases from V and 3 from J, leaving 10 bases between them. The CDR3 loop is CAGGRANEKLFF. The CDR3 DNA follows: TGTGCCGGAGGGCGGGCTAATGAAAAACTGTTTTTT.

This sequence joins TRBV28 and TRBJ1-4; TRBD1 matches 12 bases. This CDR3 contains 16 residues. Trimming took 3 bases from V and 8 from J; bases not matched to a gene: 7. CDR1 and CDR2 from the germline V gene are MDHEN and SYDVKM. The CDR3 is CASSFILGTGGEKLFF. DNA of the CDR3: TGTGCCAGCAGTTTTATTTTAGGGACAGGGGGCGAAAAACTGTTTTTT.

This rearrangement joins TRBV6-5 to TRBJ1-4; a weak D match, TRBD1 (6 bases). V was trimmed by 9 bases and J by 6 bases, leaving 17 bases between them. This CDR3 is 14 amino acids long. CDR1 is MNHEY and CDR2 is SVGAGI in the germline V gene. CDR3 in amino acids: CASLQRGMDEKLFF. In DNA form, the CDR3 reads TGTGCCAGTCTTCAGAGGGGGATGGATGAAAAACTGTTTTTT.

V gene TRBV6-5 combines with J gene TRBJ2-2, with 7 bases matching TRBD2. This CDR3 is 15 amino acids long. V lost 2 bases to trimming and J lost 6 bases; unmatched junction nucleotides: 6. Germline V lookup: CDR1 MNHEY, CDR2 SVGAGI. The CDR3 is CASSYPGAGPGELFF. The DNA for the CDR3 is TGTGCCAGCAGTTACCCCGGAGCGGGACCCGGGGAGCTGTTTTTT.

J is TRBJ2-2 and V is TRBV24-1; TRBD2 might be the D (7 bases). Germline V lookup: CDR1 KGHDR, CDR2 SFDVKD. V was cut by 2 bases and J by 6 bases, with 15 bases left in between. The CDR3 totals 16 residues. CDR3 DNA sequence: TGTGCCACCAGTGATTCGGGGGGCGTGCGGGCCGGGGAGCTGTTTTTT. Translation: CATSDSGGVRAGELFF.

This clone appeared a single time. V is TRBV5-1 and J is TRBJ2-1, with unresolved D. The length of the CDR3 is 15 residues. Germline V CDR1 and CDR2: SGHRS, YFSETQ. Trimming cost V 0 bases and J 0 bases, with 7 bases left between them. The CDR3, as DNA: TGCGCCAGCAGCTTGGACTGGAGCTCCTACAATGAGCAGTTCTTC. The encoded protein is CASSLDWSSYNEQFF.

This chain uses TRBV5-6 with TRBJ1-6; D is perhaps TRBD1 (5 bases). Germline CDR1 reads SGHDT; CDR2 reads YYEEEE. The V gene lost 2 bases and the J gene lost 4 bases, with 10 bases spanning the gap. CDR3 size: 15 residues. The CDR3 DNA reads TGTGCCAGCAGCTTCGGGCAGGGATATAATTCACCCCTCCACTTT. It translates to CASSFGQGYNSPLHF.

The J gene is TRBJ2-7, the V gene TRBV4-1, with TRBD2 matching 8 bases. The CDR3 spans 15 residues. Germline CDR1 and CDR2: MGHRA and YSYEKL. V lost 0 bases and J lost 3; bases outside the gene matches: 4. CDR3 sequence: CASSQDREGVYEQYF. CDR3 nucleotide sequence: TGCGCCAGCAGCCAAGATCGGGAGGGAGTCTACGAGCAGTACTTC.

This chain joins TRBV19 and TRBJ2-7; maybe TRBD1 (6 bases). The germline V and J ends were trimmed by 5 bases and 3 bases, with 14 bases remaining between them. In germline, CDR1 is LNHDA, CDR2 SQIVND (reference sequence). CDR3 length: 14 amino acids. CDR3 nucleotide sequence: TGTGCCAGTAGTTACCGGGACATATACTACGAGCAGTACTTC. Amino acid sequence: CASSYRDIYYEQYF.

Here the CDR3 DNA reads TGTGCCAGCAGCGCGGGACAAGGGGGCTTGGAGCCCCAGCATTTT. Protein: CASSAGQGGLEPQHF. The chain is built from TRBV5-8 and TRBJ1-5, with 7 bases identical to TRBD1. V shed 4 bases, J shed 8 bases, and the junction held 12 bases outside the gene matches. The CDR3 extends over 15 amino acids. Germline-derived CDR1 and CDR2 are SGHTS and YDEGEE. The variable domain in full, with the rest retrieved from reference TRBV5-8 and TRBJ1-5, is EAGVTQSPTHLIKTRGQQATLRCSPISGHTSVYWYQQALGLGLQFLLWYDEGEERNRGNFPPRFSGRQFPNYSSELNVNALELEDSALYLCASSAGQGGLEPQHFGDGTRLSIL.

The chain carries TRBV5-1 and TRBJ2-1, with 12 nucleotides matching TRBD2. CDR3 length: 16 amino acids. The junction had 6 bases not matched to a gene; V was cut back by 4 bases and J by 4 bases. Germline values: CDR1 SGHRS, CDR2 YFSETQ. CDR3 region: CASSPSLAGGYNEQFF. The CDR3 region has the DNA TGCGCCAGCAGCCCTTCACTAGCGGGGGGTTACAATGAGCAGTTCTTC.

This chain uses TRBV18 with TRBJ1-2; D not certain. V was cut by 2 bases and J by 12 bases, with 22 bases left in between. This CDR3 has 15 residues. The germline CDR1 and CDR2 sequences are KGHSH and LQKENI. The CDR3 nucleotides read TGTGCCAGCTCACCAACCAGAGGATTTAACCCCTCTCACACCTTC. It encodes CASSPTRGFNPSHTF.